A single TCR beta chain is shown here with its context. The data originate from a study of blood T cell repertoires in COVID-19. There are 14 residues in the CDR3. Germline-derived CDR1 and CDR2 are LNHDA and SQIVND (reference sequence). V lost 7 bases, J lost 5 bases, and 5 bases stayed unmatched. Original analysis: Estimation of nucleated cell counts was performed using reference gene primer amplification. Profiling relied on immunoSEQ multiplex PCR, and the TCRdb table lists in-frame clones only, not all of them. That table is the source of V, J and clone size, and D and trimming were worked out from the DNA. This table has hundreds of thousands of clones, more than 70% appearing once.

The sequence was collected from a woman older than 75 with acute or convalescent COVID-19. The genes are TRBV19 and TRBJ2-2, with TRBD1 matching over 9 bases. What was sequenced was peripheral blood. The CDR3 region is CASTGQGRTGELFF. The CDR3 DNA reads TGTGCCAGTACCGGACAGGGGCGTACCGGGGAGCTGTTTTTT. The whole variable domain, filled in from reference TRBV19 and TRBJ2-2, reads DGGITQSPKYLFRKEGQNVTLSCEQNLNHDAMYWYRQDPGQGLRLIYYSQIVNDFQKGDIAEGYSVSREKKESFPLTVTSAQKNPTAFYLCASTGQGRTGELFFGEGSRLTVL.